This T cell receptor (beta chain) was identified during a study of cytomegalovirus exposure and HLA in healthy donors. V lost 4 bases, J lost 3 bases, and 7 bases lay in between. The V gene's germline CDR1 is SGHDT and CDR2 YYEEEE. This CDR3 is built from 13 residues. The PCR employed 60 Vbeta primers together with 13 Jbeta primers. TCRdb's table, derived via immunoSEQ multiplex PCR, lists solely in-frame clones and lacks some. The sample gives roughly 80,000 clones, 60% to 70% of which show up once; approximately 5.8% is in the top ten. Of note for this clone: Its antigen is still unknown.

Findings and limits, study-wide: The classifier reportedly diagnosed cytomegalovirus status with high specificity and sensitivity. Presence/absence results assume similar sequencing depth per donor, which may not hold.

Sequenced material: PBMCs. The chain couples TRBV5-6 to TRBJ2-2; tentatively, D is TRBD2 (5 bases). The origin of this receptor is a man aged 30 to 45 in good health and CMV-seropositive. CDR3 in amino acids: CASSKEDTGELFF. CDR3 bases: TGTGCCAGCAGCAAGGAGGACACCGGGGAGCTGTTTTTT.